This T cell receptor (beta chain) was recovered during a study of cytomegalovirus exposure and HLA in healthy donors. This clone was found a few times. With 60 Vbeta and 13 Jbeta primers, the PCR was carried out. Sequencing used immunoSEQ multiplex PCR; TCRdb keeps in-frame clones, though not all of them. The sample has 200,000 to 250,000 clones; 78% are singletons. The specimen was PBMCs. The receptor was isolated from a male donor in good health and CMV-seronegative.

The CDR3 nucleotides read TGTGCCAGCAGTTTGAGTGGGACAGGGCGCGATGGCTACACCTTC. Protein: CASSLSGTGRDGYTF. This chain connects TRBV28 to TRBJ1-2; 9 bases line up with TRBD1. Unmatched junction bases numbered 8, after V lost 3 bases and J lost 6 bases. The CDR3 has 15 amino acids. Germline CDR1 MDHEN, CDR2 SYDVKM.